This T cell receptor beta chain was captured in a study of a mutant IDH1 vaccine in newly diagnosed glioma. Background on the study: Patients, over weeks 1, 3, 5, 7, 11, 15, 19 and 23, received a total of eight vaccinations. In some groups vaccination began 4-6 weeks post-radiotherapy; others received it with temozolomide. Prior therapy was radiotherapy, temozolomide, or both; most received both.

Generated by immunoSEQ multiplex PCR, the TCRdb table keeps only in-frame clones and is missing some. The sample lists roughly 28,000 clones, more than 70% occurring once. The time point was: week 5, during vaccination. Each dose of the vaccine consisted of 300 ug of mutant IDH1 20-mer peptide, with topical imiquimod. The J segment lost 5 bases and the V segment lost 5 bases, leaving 13 bases of the junction unmatched. The germline V gene encodes CDR1 SEHNR and CDR2 FQNEAQ (reference sequence). The CDR3 extends over 19 amino acids. Whole-study results and caveats: Seemingly, pseudoprogression had no relation to changes in the top peripheral T cell clonotypes.

A note on this clone: Its matching antigen is unknown.

The V and J genes are TRBV7-9 and TRBJ2-2, with 14 bases aligning to TRBD2. The source material was PBMCs, sampled from a glioma patient whose treatment included an IDH1 peptide vaccine. This TCR derives from a man aged 18 to 29 with glioma. CDR3 loop: CASSPPRGLAGGETGELFF. Written as DNA, the CDR3 is TGTGCCAGCAGCCCCCCTAGAGGACTAGCGGGAGGAGAAACCGGGGAGCTGTTTTTT.